This TCR beta chain was observed in a study of identical twins. General study results and limits: A lower insertion count was a feature of abundant cord blood beta clonotypes, with no such feature in memory repertoires.

The V and J ends lost 0 bases and 9 bases, in that order; junction bases with no gene match: 10. Germline CDR1 and CDR2: SGDLS and YYNGEE. The CDR3 is 16 amino acids. Unique molecular identifiers were present on the cDNA, and a universal primer site came from template switching. TCRdb reprocessed the 5' RACE reads with MiXCR, giving one entry per CDR3 protein. The sample consists of approximately 550,000 distinct CDR3 sequences, around 24% of them appearing once. A few counts support this clonotype. Its matching antigen is unknown. This sample also belongs to another study, concerning yellow fever vaccine responses in identical twins.

Sequencing used CD4+ T cells sorted from blood. The chain uses TRBV9 and TRBJ2-2; 8 bases are shared with TRBD2. This sequence originates from a woman between 18 and 29 years old in good health. The DNA of the CDR3 is TGTGCCAGCAGCGTAGCCGGGACTAGTAGGGGTAGGGAGCTGTTTTTT. Translation: CASSVAGTSRGRELFF.